This T cell receptor (beta chain) was recorded in a study of type 1 and type 2 diabetes patients. The CDR3 is 10 residues long. Amplification started from genomic DNA. The TCR beta CDR3 region was amplified using 30 forward and 13 reverse primers. TCRdb itself ran the multiplex PCR reads through MiXCR, one entry per CDR3 protein. The data show 250,000 to 300,000 distinct CDR3 sequences, roughly 50% seen once. Points on this clonotype: The antigen is unknown. One junction end disagrees with the germline gene, perhaps due to a read error.

Study outcomes and limitations: Type 2 diabetes and control samples shared highly correlated V and J usage, averaging around 0.97.

The sample was peripheral blood mononuclear cells (PBMCs). The chain uses TRBV12-3 or TRBV12-4 and TRBJ1-1; no clear D. The sequence was obtained from a man younger than 35 with type 2 diabetes. In DNA form, the CDR3 reads TGTGCCAGCAGGACCACTGAGGCTTTCTTT. It codes for CASRTTEAFF.